This TCR beta chain was sequenced for a study of shared clonotypes between healthy human individuals. The CDR3 sequence is 12 residues long. The V end was cut by 5 bases, the J end by 2 bases, with 3 bases between. Germline CDR1 reads LNHDA; CDR2 reads SQIVND (reference sequence). Sequencing was at deep level. Using immunoSEQ multiplex PCR, the repertoire was profiled, and TCRdb retains in-frame clones only, with some absent. The sample holds some 2.1 million clones, about 95% seen once. The study enrolled healthy HIV-negative adults without recent acute infections or vaccinations as donors. The split of CD4+ cells yielded CD45RA+ naive and CD45RA-negative memory subsets.

This receptor was obtained from a man younger than 35 in good health. Sequencing was performed on naive CD4+ T cells sorted from blood. The subset is: CD45RA+ positively selected. This chain joins TRBV19 and TRBJ2-2; D not resolved. The CDR3 DNA follows: TGTGCCAGTAGTCTCAACACCGGGGAGCTGTTTTTT. Translated, it gives CASSLNTGELFF.